This T cell receptor (beta chain) was recorded in a study of T-cell memory formation after mild COVID-19. Across the study: TCR clusters were largely donor specific. General observations from the study: Contracting clones, day 15 to 85, had balanced CD4/CD8, and later expanders favored CD4+. Cross-reactive memory appears to have joined, as suggested by some responding clones showing up in pre-infection memory.

Constant-segment primers were used for 5'RACE, and the resulting TCR alpha and TCR beta cDNA libraries carried sample barcodes and UMIs. Via MiXCR, TCRdb re-called the 5' RACE reads, giving one row per CDR3 protein. The data contain some 350,000 distinct CDR3 sequences, 10% to 15% of them seen just once; the ten biggest clones take up around a fifth. As concerns this clonotype: What it recognizes is unknown.

Deletions cut 4 bases from V and 6 bases from J, with 10 bases between. The germline V gene encodes CDR1 LGHDT and CDR2 YNNKEL (reference sequence). This CDR3 contains 13 residues. The sequenced material came from PBMCs or a T cell subset sorted from them (not recorded which). The rearrangement uses TRBV3-1 and TRBJ1-5, with no clear D. The sequence was obtained from a man between 18 and 29 years old who had mild COVID-19 (a few samples of this study predate the infection). Cell type and time point are not known. The CDR3 region is CASSLSIAQPQHF. The CDR3 coding sequence is TGTGCCAGCAGCCTGTCAATAGCTCAGCCCCAGCATTTT.